This T cell receptor beta chain was observed in a study of shared clonotypes between healthy human individuals. A note on this clone: The same CDR3 also results from other DNA sequences found in this sample.

Some clones are missing from TCRdb's copy, which holds only in-frame ones; the method was immunoSEQ multiplex PCR. There are under 2.5 million clones in the sample; 85% to 95% occur only once, and 0.3% to 0.45% lies in the top ten. Trimming removed 1 base from V and 4 bases from J, with 8 bases in between. Germline values: CDR1 MNHNS, CDR2 SASEGT. This CDR3 comprises 13 residues. This chain links TRBV6-1 with TRBJ2-7, with no clear D. Source material: naive CD4+ T cells from PBMCs. Subset reported: CD45RA+ positively selected. This sequence was found in a man between 18 and 35 years old in good health. Some clones in this sample may be carry-over from other donors' samples. The CDR3 protein is CASSEGADYEQYF. The CDR3 nucleotides are TGTGCCAGCAGTGAAGGGGCAGATTACGAGCAGTACTTC.